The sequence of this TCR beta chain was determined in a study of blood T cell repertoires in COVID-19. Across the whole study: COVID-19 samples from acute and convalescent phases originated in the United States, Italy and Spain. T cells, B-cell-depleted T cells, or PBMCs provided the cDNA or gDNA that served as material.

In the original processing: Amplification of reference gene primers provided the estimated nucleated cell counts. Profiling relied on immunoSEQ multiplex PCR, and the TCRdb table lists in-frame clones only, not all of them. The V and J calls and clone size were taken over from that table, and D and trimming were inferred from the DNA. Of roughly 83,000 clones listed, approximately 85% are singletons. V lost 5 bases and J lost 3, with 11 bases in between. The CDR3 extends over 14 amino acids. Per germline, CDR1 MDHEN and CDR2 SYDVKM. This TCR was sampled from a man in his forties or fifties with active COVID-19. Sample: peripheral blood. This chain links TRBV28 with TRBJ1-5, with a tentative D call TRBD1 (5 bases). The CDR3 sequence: CASSIGTDNQPQHF. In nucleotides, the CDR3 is TGTGCCAGCAGTATCGGGACTGACAATCAGCCCCAGCATTTT. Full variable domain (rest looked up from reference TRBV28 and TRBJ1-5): DVKVTQSSRYLVKRTGEKVFLECVQDMDHENMFWYRQDPGLGLRLIYFSYDVKMKEKGDIPEGYSVSREKKERFSLILESASTNQTSMYLCASSIGTDNQPQHFGDGTRLSIL.